This paragraph reports one T cell receptor (beta chain). Profiling relied on immunoSEQ multiplex PCR, and the TCRdb table lists in-frame clones only, not all of them. The sample records around 77,000 clones, around 85% being singletons. Losses at the gene ends were 2 bases for V and 5 bases for J; bases not matched to a gene: 4. Germline V lookup: CDR1 SGHNT, CDR2 YYREEE (reference sequence). The CDR3 is made up of 14 amino acids. The data belong to a study of blood T cell repertoires in COVID-19. V gene TRBV5-4 combines with J gene TRBJ1-2; TRBD1 aligns across 9 bases. This receptor was taken from an elderly man with acute or convalescent COVID-19. The sequenced sample consisted of peripheral blood. CDR3 in amino acids: CASSFDRGEYGYTF. For the CDR3, the DNA is TGTGCCAGCAGCTTCGACAGGGGGGAGTATGGCTACACCTTC.